This TCR beta chain was sequenced in a study of tumour-infiltrating T cells in Burkitt lymphoma. Study in general: Repertoire clonality predicted overall and progression-free survival.

The V gene lost 2 bases and the J gene lost 8 bases, with 6 bases spanning the gap. CDR3 length equals 11 residues. Germline-derived CDR1 and CDR2 are SEHNR and FQNEAQ (reference sequence). Data came from immunoSEQ multiplex PCR; TCRdb stores just in-frame clones and leaves some out. The sample has roughly 8,500 clones, about two thirds seen once; the top ten hold just over 5.5%. Sequencing was done on a sample of tumor tissue. The chain couples TRBV7-9 to TRBJ1-2; D is undetermined. This sequence originates from a human donor with diffuse large B-cell lymphoma. CDR3 amino acids: CASSLYDGYTF. DNA for the CDR3: TGTGCCAGCAGCTTATATGACGGCTACACCTTC.